The T cell receptor beta chain under discussion was sequenced for a study of neurological immune-mediated disorders. CDR3 length equals 16 residues. Germline V gene lookup returns CDR1 LGHDT and CDR2 YNNKEL (reference sequence). The ends were cut back, 4 bases at V and 0 bases at J, with 16 bases in the middle. Study results and limitations: The study found no CDR3 amino acid sequences shared by expanded clones across subjects, suggesting private repertoires in all groups. The greatest degree of TCR clonal expansion was observed in HTLV-1-associated myelopathy, with the lowest in multiple sclerosis, below that of healthy controls.

The cDNA was generated by 5'RACE with 10-nucleotide random UMIs. Whenever a sequencing run was performed, it yielded over 200 million TCR-beta sequences from 15-18 subjects. Via MiXCR, TCRdb re-called the 5' RACE reads, giving one row per CDR3 protein. The sample yields some 37,000 distinct CDR3 sequences, 10% seen once. This clonotype was picked up many times. Its antigen is still unknown. The sequenced sample consisted of PBMCs. This sequence joins TRBV3-1 and TRBJ2-7, with D perhaps matching TRBD1 (6 bases). The sequence was obtained from a young woman with HTLV-1-associated myelopathy (HAM/TSP). CDR3 coding DNA: TGTGCCAGCAGCCCCTGGGACACCTCGAGCTCCTACGAGCAGTACTTC. This translates into CASSPWDTSSSYEQYF.